These T cell receptor beta chains were read from a single sample in a study of regulatory T cells in long-lasting Graves disease. TCRdb independently ran MiXCR on the multiplex PCR reads; one entry per CDR3 protein. Among hundreds of thousands of distinct CDR3 sequences listed, approximately 31% were seen once. This specimen was peripheral blood mononuclear cells (PBMCs), taken when the disease was refractory, from a patient treated with antithyroid drugs. All receptors derive from a female donor with Graves disease. CDR3s include the opening cysteine and the closing phenylalanine or tryptophan. Fields, in order: J gene, D gene, V gene, clone size, CDR3 protein, CDR3 DNA. D genes are given only for firm matches. Clone size is not always given. Where it is, it says once, few, many or a class for expanded clones.

TRBJ2-5 . TRBV12-3/TRBV12-4 few CASSFTASWRAQYF TGTGCCAGCAGTTTTACTGCCAGCTGGCGGGCCCAGTACTTC
TRBJ2-1 TRBD2 TRBV12-3/TRBV12-4 . CASSLETSGDEQFF TGTGCCAGCAGTTTAGAGACTAGCGGGGATGAGCAGTTCTTC
TRBJ1-1 TRBD1 TRBV2 few CASSYLQGADTEAFF TGTGCCAGCAGTTATTTACAGGGGGCGGACACTGAAGCTTTCTTT
TRBJ1-5 . TRBV27 few CASSLSAGDLNQPQHF TGTGCCAGCAGTTTATCAGCCGGGGACCTTAATCAGCCCCAGCATTTT
TRBJ1-1 . TRBV19 . CASGKQLGTEAFF TGTGCCAGTGGGAAACAGCTGGGCACTGAAGCTTTCTTT
TRBJ2-7 . TRBV10-3 . CAISESDGDRHHF TGTGCCATCAGTGAGTCTGACGGGGACCGACATCACTTC
TRBJ2-7 TRBD2 TRBV7-9 . CASSYVAGGPSYEQYF TGTGCCAGCAGCTATGTAGCGGGAGGGCCCTCCTACGAGCAGTACTTC
TRBJ2-7 TRBD1 TRBV2 many CASSYDRGVSYEQYF TGTGCCAGCAGTTATGACAGGGGGGTTTCCTACGAGCAGTACTTC
TRBJ1-1 . TRBV28 many CASSSYGGSMNTEAFF TGTGCCAGCAGTTCATATGGGGGCTCGATGAACACTGAAGCTTTCTTT
TRBJ1-1 TRBD1 TRBV12-3/TRBV12-4 many CASRSTGAPEAFF TGTGCCAGCAGGTCTACAGGGGCTCCTGAAGCTTTCTTT
TRBJ1-6 . TRBV6-5 few CASSYSRAGASSYNSPLHF TGTGCCAGCAGTTACTCCCGCGCAGGCGCCAGCTCCTATAATTCACCCCTCCACTTT
TRBJ1-2 . TRBV20-1 . CSARSPPGDYGYTF TGCAGTGCTAGATCCCCTCCGGGGGACTATGGCTACACCTTC
TRBJ1-4 TRBD1 TRBV3-1 few CASSHRQGGKEKLFF TGTGCCAGCAGCCACCGACAGGGAGGAAAAGAAAAACTGTTTTTT
TRBJ1-1 TRBD1 TRBV12-3/TRBV12-4 many CASSPGQGLVTEAFF TGTGCCAGCAGTCCCGGACAGGGGTTGGTCACTGAAGCTTTCTTT
TRBJ2-6 . TRBV6-2/TRBV6-3 . CASSSAVSGANVLTF TGTGCCAGCAGTTCGGCGGTCTCTGGGGCCAACGTCCTGACTTTC
TRBJ2-7 . TRBV15 many CATSRDRGRESSEQYF TGTGCCACCAGCAGAGATCGGGGGCGGGAGTCTTCCGAGCAGTACTTC
TRBJ2-1 TRBD2 TRBV2 few CASSEEGLAGVGYNEQFF TGTGCCAGCAGTGAAGAGGGACTAGCGGGAGTTGGCTACAATGAGCAGTTCTTC
TRBJ2-5 . TRBV28 many CASSASGRRETQYF TGTGCCAGCAGTGCTTCGGGGCGCCGAGAGACCCAGTACTTC
TRBJ1-5 . TRBV20-1 few CSARETGRNQPQHF TGCAGTGCTAGAGAGACAGGTCGTAATCAGCCCCAGCATTTT
TRBJ1-5 . TRBV6-2/TRBV6-3 . CASSYRQDHQPQHF TGTGCCAGCAGTTATCGTCAGGACCATCAGCCCCAGCATTTT
TRBJ1-2 . TRBV9 few CASSASAESYYGYTF TGTGCCAGCAGCGCGTCGGCAGAAAGCTACTATGGCTACACCTTC
TRBJ1-2 TRBD1 TRBV2 many CASSESTGGYGYTF TGTGCCAGCAGTGAATCGACAGGGGGCTATGGCTACACCTTC
TRBJ1-4 . TRBV2 many CASSRTREKLFF TGTGCCAGCAGCAGAACCCGGGAAAAACTGTTTTTT
TRBJ1-2 TRBD1 TRBV3-1 . CASSRGQVFGYTF TGTGCCAGCAGTCGAGGACAGGTTTTTGGCTACACCTTC
TRBJ2-5 . TRBV30 . CAWSIYQETQYF TGTGCCTGGAGTATCTACCAAGAGACCCAGTACTTC
TRBJ1-4 . TRBV25-1 . CASSDPRGVREKLFF TGTGCCAGCAGTGACCCCCGGGGGGTGAGGGAAAAACTGTTTTTT
TRBJ2-2 TRBD2 TRBV2 many CASNSGGYTGELFF TGTGCCAGCAATAGCGGGGGATACACCGGGGAGCTGTTTTTT
TRBJ1-2 . TRBV28 many CASSPNSSGRGYTF TGTGCCAGCAGTCCAAACAGTTCGGGACGAGGCTACACCTTC
TRBJ1-5 . TRBV9 . CASSVFLNQPQHF TGTGCCAGCAGCGTATTCTTAAATCAGCCCCAGCATTTT
TRBJ1-4 TRBD1 TRBV10-3 few CAISDLGQTNEKLFF TGTGCCATCAGTGACCTGGGACAGACTAATGAAAAACTGTTTTTT
TRBJ2-7 . TRBV10-2 . CASRTVGGHYEQYF TGCGCCAGCAGGACCGTGGGGGGTCACTACGAGCAGTACTTC
TRBJ2-2 TRBD1 TRBV6-2/TRBV6-3 . CASTGQGSTGELFF TGTGCCAGCACCGGACAGGGTTCTACCGGGGAGCTGTTTTTT
TRBJ2-7 . TRBV5-1 . CASSLGAGDEQYF TGCGCCAGCAGCCTCGGAGCAGGGGACGAGCAGTACTTC
TRBJ1-2 TRBD1 TRBV5-4 . CASSHTGVNYGYTF TGTGCCAGCAGTCACACAGGGGTTAACTATGGCTACACCTTC
TRBJ2-7 TRBD2 TRBV5-1 . CASSITSGATYEQYF TGCGCCAGCAGCATAACTAGCGGGGCCACCTACGAGCAGTACTTC
TRBJ2-7 TRBD1 TRBV2 many CASSEEVGTDEQYF TGTGCCAGCAGTGAAGAGGTTGGGACAGACGAGCAGTACTTC